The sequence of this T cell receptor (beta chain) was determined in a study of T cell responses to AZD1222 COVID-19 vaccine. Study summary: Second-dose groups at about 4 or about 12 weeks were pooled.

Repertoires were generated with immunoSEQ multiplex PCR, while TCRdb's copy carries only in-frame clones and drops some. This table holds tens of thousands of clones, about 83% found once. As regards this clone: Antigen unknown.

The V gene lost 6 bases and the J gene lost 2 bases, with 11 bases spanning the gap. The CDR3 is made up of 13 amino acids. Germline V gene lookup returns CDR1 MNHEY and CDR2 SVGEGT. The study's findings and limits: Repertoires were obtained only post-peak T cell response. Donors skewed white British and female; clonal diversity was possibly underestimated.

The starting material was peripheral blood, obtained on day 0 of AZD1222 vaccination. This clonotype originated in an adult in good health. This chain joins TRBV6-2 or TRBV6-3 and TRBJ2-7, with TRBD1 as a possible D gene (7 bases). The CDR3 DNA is TGTGCCAGCAGCCGCGGGACAGCCTACGAGCAGTACTTC. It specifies CASSRGTAYEQYF.